Detailed here is one TCR beta chain. Living in about two dozen US areas, the participants were between roughly 18 and 90 years of age. Each recovered donor of Cohort 3 presented with two negative PCRs, clearance, or symptom resolution. Measured with immunoSEQ multiplex PCR; TCRdb has only the in-frame clones, and not every one. The sample records some 270,000 clones, around 81% being singletons. V gave up 4 bases and J gave up 15 bases; unmatched junction bases: 6. Germline CDR1 reads SGHAT; CDR2 reads FQNNGV. The CDR3 contains 11 residues. These data are taken from a study of blood T cell repertoires in COVID-19. Study-wide context: Whether acute or convalescent, the COVID-19 samples came from the United States, Italy and Spain. PBMCs, B-cell-depleted T cells, or T cells provided the cDNA or gDNA that made up the material.

This receptor was taken from a man aged 50-60 years who had recovered from COVID-19. This chain links TRBV11-2 with TRBJ2-1, with 7 bases matching TRBD1. What was sequenced was PBMCs or T cells enriched from blood (not recorded which). CDR3 in amino acids: CASSSERGRFF. The CDR3 nucleotides are TGTGCCAGCAGCTCCGAGAGGGGGCGGTTCTTC.